This TCR beta chain emerged from a study of cytomegalovirus exposure and HLA in healthy donors. Overall study context: Of approximately 400 genotyped donors, about 81% clustered with self-reported Caucasian donors. Study-wide results and limits: Upon later analysis, TCR association rates were observed to vary by HLA locus, being highest for DRB1 and lowest for HLA-C. Later analysis identified several of the most significant clusters that appeared linked to common viral pathogens. Using a false discovery rate of 0.05, a later analysis showed that 15,000 to 20,000 TCR beta sequences were associated with HLA alleles.

PCR was performed using 60 Vbeta and 13 Jbeta primers. Here immunoSEQ multiplex PCR was the method, and the copy in TCRdb shows in-frame clones only, minus some. In all, the sample yields about 160,000 clones. Worth noting for this clone: Its specificity is not known.

Germline CDR1 is SGHRS and CDR2 is YFSETQ. Trimming took off 0 bases at V and 5 bases at J, with 17 bases between the two ends. There are 16 residues in the CDR3. The clonotype was recovered from a man younger than 45 in good health and CMV-seronegative. Sample: PBMCs. The chain carries TRBV5-1 and TRBJ1-2; no clear D. CDR3 protein: CASSLGEAIGAYGYTF. In DNA, the CDR3 is TGCGCCAGCAGCTTGGGGGAGGCAATCGGCGCATATGGCTACACCTTC.